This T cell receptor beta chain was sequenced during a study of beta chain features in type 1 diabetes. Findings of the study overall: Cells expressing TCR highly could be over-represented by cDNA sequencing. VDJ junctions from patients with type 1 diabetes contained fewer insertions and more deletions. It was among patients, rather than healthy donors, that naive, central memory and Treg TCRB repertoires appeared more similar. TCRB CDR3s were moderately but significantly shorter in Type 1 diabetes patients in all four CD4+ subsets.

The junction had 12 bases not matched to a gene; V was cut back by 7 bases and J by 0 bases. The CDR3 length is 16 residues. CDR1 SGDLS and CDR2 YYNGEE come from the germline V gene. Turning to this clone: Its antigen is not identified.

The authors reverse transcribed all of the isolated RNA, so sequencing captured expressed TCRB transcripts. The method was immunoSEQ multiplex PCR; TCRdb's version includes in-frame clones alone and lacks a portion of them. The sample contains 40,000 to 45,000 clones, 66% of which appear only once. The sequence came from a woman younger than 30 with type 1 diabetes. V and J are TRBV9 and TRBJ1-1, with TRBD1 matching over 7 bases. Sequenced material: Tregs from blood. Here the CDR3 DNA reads TGTGCCAGCCCGAACCGGGACAGTTGTCTGAACACTGAAGCTTTCTTT. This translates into CASPNRDSCLNTEAFF.